Described below is a single T cell receptor (beta chain) sequence and its context. This record comes from a study of blood T cell repertoires in COVID-19. Overall study: Samples came from the United States, Italy and Spain, spanning acute and convalescent COVID-19.

Two consecutive negative NP/OP PCR tests, clearance, or resolved symptoms defined Cohort 3 recovery. CDR1 and CDR2 from the germline V gene are LGHDT and YNNKEL (reference sequence). V lost 4 bases and J lost 6; bases outside the gene matches: 7. This CDR3 region has 15 residues. Profiling relied on immunoSEQ multiplex PCR, and the TCRdb table lists in-frame clones only, not all of them. The sample contains 300,000 to 350,000 clones, roughly 88% of which appear only once. Sequencing was done on a sample of PBMCs or T cells enriched from blood (not recorded which). The genes are TRBV3-1 (or the pseudogene TRBV3-2) and TRBJ2-2, with 8 positions matching TRBD2. The clonotype was recovered from a man aged 30-40 years who had recovered from COVID-19. CDR3 DNA: TGTGCCAGCAGCCCCCGGGGGGGCCGGGCCGGGGAGCTGTTTTTT. Its protein product is CASSPRGGRAGELFF.